The rows below give T cell receptor beta chains drawn from one sample of a study of cytomegalovirus exposure and HLA in healthy donors. Clones were read by immunoSEQ multiplex PCR, and TCRdb kept only the in-frame ones, dropping some. The table has approximately 160,000 clones, about 90% seen once. Source material: PBMCs. Receptor source: a woman under 30 in good health and CMV-seropositive. Both conserved end residues are part of each CDR3. Fields, in order: clone size, D gene, J gene, V gene, CDR3 protein, CDR3 DNA. A D gene is named only where the DNA matches it firmly. Where a row states a size, it is once, few, many or the class of an expanded clone; other rows omit it.

.,.,TRBJ2-7,TRBV7-8,CASSPSPSYEQYF,TGTGCCAGCAGCCCTAGTCCCTCCTACGAGCAGTACTTC
.,TRBD2,TRBJ2-2,TRBV27,CASSFGLARTGELFF,TGTGCCAGCAGTTTCGGACTAGCGAGAACCGGGGAGCTGTTTTTT
.,.,TRBJ2-1,TRBV4-1,CASSQEGARNEQFF,TGCGCCAGCAGCCAAGAGGGGGCCAGGAATGAGCAGTTCTTC
.,TRBD1,TRBJ2-3,TRBV4-3,CASSQEWDRGGADTQYF,TGCGCCAGCAGCCAAGAGTGGGACAGGGGAGGTGCAGATACGCAGTATTTT
.,.,TRBJ2-3,TRBV4-3,CARYPFTDTQYF,TGCGCCCGGTATCCTTTCACAGATACGCAGTATTTT
once,TRBD1,TRBJ1-2,TRBV18,CASSPPGTGDYTF,TGTGCCAGCTCACCACCCGGGACAGGGGACTACACCTTC
few,TRBD1,TRBJ2-3,TRBV6-1,CASSEEETGADTQYF,TGTGCCAGCAGTGAAGAGGAGACAGGGGCAGATACGCAGTATTTT
.,TRBD2,TRBJ2-5,TRBV5-6,CASSPLAGFTETQYF,TGTGCCAGCAGCCCGCTAGCGGGGTTTACGGAGACCCAGTACTTC
.,.,TRBJ2-7,TRBV19,CASSKAGTTYEQYF,TGTGCCAGTAGTAAGGCCGGGACAACCTACGAGCAGTACTTC
once,.,TRBJ1-1,TRBV6-5,CAVHLERHTEAFF,TGTGCCGTCCATCTCGAGCGGCACACTGAAGCTTTCTTT
.,.,TRBJ1-5,TRBV4-3,CASSQDFGLYQPQHF,TGCGCCAGCAGCCAAGATTTTGGCCTGTATCAGCCCCAGCATTTT
.,TRBD1,TRBJ2-5,TRBV29-1,CSVGQGMETQYF,TGCAGCGTTGGACAGGGGATGGAGACCCAGTACTTC
.,.,TRBJ2-1,TRBV9,CASSALGGLPGNEQFF,TGTGCCAGCAGCGCCCTGGGGGGACTCCCCGGGAATGAGCAGTTCTTC
.,.,TRBJ2-3,TRBV9,CASSVSSSVRTDTQYF,TGTGCCAGCAGCGTGAGCAGTAGCGTCAGAACAGATACGCAGTATTTT
.,.,TRBJ2-3,TRBV1,CTSRRPNREGTDTQYF,TGCACCAGCAGGAGGCCAAACAGGGAGGGAACAGATACGCAGTATTTT
.,TRBD2,TRBJ2-3,TRBV6-1,CASSELPSGGSTDTQYF,TGTGCCAGCAGTGAACTGCCTAGCGGGGGGAGCACAGATACGCAGTATTTT
.,TRBD1,TRBJ1-2,TRBV5-6,CASSRETGAETYYGYTF,TGTGCCAGCAGCAGAGAGACAGGGGCGGAAACTTACTATGGCTACACCTTC
.,.,TRBJ2-7,TRBV5-1,CASSLAEDYYYEQYF,TGCGCCAGCAGCTTGGCAGAGGACTATTACTACGAGCAGTACTTC
.,.,TRBJ2-5,TRBV10-3,CAISGLGGLSQETQYF,TGTGCCATCAGTGGGTTGGGGGGACTCTCCCAAGAGACCCAGTACTTC
.,.,TRBJ1-2,TRBV6-5,CASSYGFRDSYGYTF,TGTGCCAGCAGTTACGGATTCCGGGACTCCTATGGCTACACCTTC
.,.,TRBJ2-5,TRBV4-1,CASSQEGVRWETQYF,TGCGCCAGCAGCCAAGAAGGAGTCAGATGGGAGACCCAGTACTTC
.,TRBD1,TRBJ2-7,TRBV29-1,CSVGQDLSYEQYF,TGCAGCGTCGGACAGGACCTTTCCTACGAGCAGTACTTC
.,.,TRBJ2-5,TRBV6-5,CASSFSRGETQYF,TGTGCCAGCAGTTTTTCCCGGGGAGAGACCCAGTACTTC
.,.,TRBJ1-2,TRBV9,CASSVGDRGRGYGYTF,TGTGCCAGCAGCGTAGGTGATAGGGGAAGAGGCTATGGCTACACCTTC
.,TRBD1,TRBJ2-7,TRBV7-2,CASSSGQGNTSPYEQYF,TGTGCCAGCAGCTCCGGACAGGGGAATACCTCCCCCTACGAGCAGTACTTC
once,TRBD1,TRBJ1-5,TRBV25-1,CASPAFRGRGNQPQHF,TGTGCCAGCCCCGCCTTCAGGGGGCGAGGCAATCAGCCCCAGCATTTT
.,.,TRBJ1-5,TRBV6-1,CATKSGNQPQHF,TGTGCCACCAAATCGGGCAATCAGCCCCAGCATTTT
.,.,TRBJ1-1,TRBV6-4,CAEAGLNTEAFF,TGTGCCGAAGCAGGACTCAACACTGAAGCTTTCTTT
.,TRBD1,TRBJ2-2,TRBV6-5,CASRPQGGWTGELFF,TGTGCCAGCAGGCCACAGGGGGGATGGACCGGGGAGCTGTTTTTT
.,.,TRBJ1-6,TRBV19,CASSSQGSYNSPLHF,TGTGCCAGTAGCTCACAGGGTTCATATAATTCACCCCTCCACTTT
.,TRBD2,TRBJ2-3,TRBV4-3,CASSQSGDWGTDTQYF,TGCGCCAGCAGCCAAAGCGGGGACTGGGGCACAGATACGCAGTATTTT
.,.,TRBJ1-1,TRBV9,CASSVDLTGSGTEAFF,TGTGCCAGCAGCGTAGATCTTACAGGTTCCGGCACTGAAGCTTTCTTT
.,TRBD2,TRBJ2-1,TRBV28,CASSFPGTSGSDEQFF,TGTGCCAGCAGTTTCCCGGGGACTAGCGGGAGCGATGAGCAGTTCTTC
.,.,TRBJ1-2,TRBV28,CASSPPGYSGYTF,TGTGCCAGCAGTCCACCAGGGTACTCTGGCTACACCTTC
.,TRBD1,TRBJ1-2,TRBV29-1,CSVAGQGAFGYTF,TGCAGCGTTGCTGGTCAGGGGGCGTTTGGCTACACCTTC
.,TRBD2,TRBJ2-6,TRBV27,CASSSNAGAAGANVLTF,TGTGCCAGCAGTTCAAACGCGGGAGCCGCTGGGGCCAACGTCCTGACTTTC
.,.,TRBJ2-5,TRBV9,CASSERGLQETQYF,TGTGCCAGCAGCGAGAGAGGACTGCAAGAGACCCAGTACTTC
.,.,TRBJ1-6,TRBV12-5,CASGLTESSYNSPLHF,TGTGCTAGTGGTTTGACGGAGAGCTCCTATAATTCACCCCTCCACTTT
.,TRBD2,TRBJ2-7,TRBV4-1,CASSQPTGTSGGEQYF,TGCGCCAGCAGCCAACCCACCGGGACTAGCGGAGGCGAGCAGTACTTC
.,.,TRBJ2-5,TRBV4-1,CASSQVLAKEGKETQYF,TGCGCCAGCAGCCAAGTACTAGCAAAGGAAGGGAAAGAGACCCAGTACTTC
.,TRBD2,TRBJ2-3,TRBV7-3,CASSLRSGRKGWADTQYF,TGTGCCAGCAGCCTACGTAGCGGGAGGAAGGGATGGGCAGATACGCAGTATTTT
.,.,TRBJ2-3,TRBV28,CASSPPGTQYF,TGTGCCAGCAGTCCCCCGGGTACGCAGTATTTT
.,TRBD1,TRBJ2-7,TRBV28,CASTQPLGQGAYEQYF,TGTGCCAGCACCCAACCCCTCGGGCAGGGGGCATACGAGCAGTACTTC
.,.,TRBJ1-2,TRBV19,CASSIDIRGEHGYTF,TGTGCCAGTAGTATAGATATCAGGGGAGAGCATGGCTACACCTTC
.,TRBD1,TRBJ1-1,TRBV6-5,CASKQGVNTEAFF,TGTGCCAGTAAACAGGGGGTGAACACTGAAGCTTTCTTT
.,TRBD1,TRBJ2-7,TRBV28,CASRMTGGSSYEQYF,TGTGCCAGCAGGATGACAGGGGGGAGCTCCTACGAGCAGTACTTC
.,.,TRBJ2-7,TRBV2,CASREQGSSYEQYF,TGTGCCAGCAGGGAACAGGGAAGTTCCTACGAGCAGTACTTC
.,TRBD2,TRBJ2-7,TRBV28,CASSSSRARPSGRAEQYF,TGTGCCAGCAGTTCCTCCCGTGCCCGGCCTAGCGGGAGGGCCGAGCAGTACTTC